This T cell receptor beta chain was documented in a study of cytomegalovirus exposure and HLA in healthy donors. Study in general: Unique TCRs numbering some 80 million, obtained from HLA-typed donors, made up an early data release.

The junction had 10 bases not matched to a gene; V was cut back by 6 bases and J by 0 bases. This CDR3 is 16 amino acids long. Looked up from germline, CDR1 is LGHNT and CDR2 is FRNRAP. Only one count was recorded for this clone. PCR employed 60 Vbeta and 13 Jbeta primers. The repertoire was sequenced with immunoSEQ multiplex PCR; TCRdb's copy has only in-frame clones and lacks some. The sample lists about 120,000 clones, roughly 72% occurring once. These donors counted as nominally healthy when sampled, but unrecorded immune exposures were likely. The TCR was taken from a man aged 35 to 55 in good health and CMV-seropositive. The chain employs TRBV12-5 and TRBJ1-1; TRBD1 aligns across 7 bases. What was sequenced was PBMCs. CDR3 bases: TGTGCTAGTGGCCAACGAACAGGGGCCCTGAACACTGAAGCTTTCTTT. This gives the protein CASGQRTGALNTEAFF. Looking up the rest from reference TRBV12-5 and TRBJ1-1 gives the full variable domain: DARVTQTPRHKVTEMGQEVTMRCQPILGHNTVFWYRQTMMQGLELLAYFRNRAPLDDSGMPKDRFSAEMPDATLATLKIQPSEPRDSAVYFCASGQRTGALNTEAFFGQGTRLTVV.